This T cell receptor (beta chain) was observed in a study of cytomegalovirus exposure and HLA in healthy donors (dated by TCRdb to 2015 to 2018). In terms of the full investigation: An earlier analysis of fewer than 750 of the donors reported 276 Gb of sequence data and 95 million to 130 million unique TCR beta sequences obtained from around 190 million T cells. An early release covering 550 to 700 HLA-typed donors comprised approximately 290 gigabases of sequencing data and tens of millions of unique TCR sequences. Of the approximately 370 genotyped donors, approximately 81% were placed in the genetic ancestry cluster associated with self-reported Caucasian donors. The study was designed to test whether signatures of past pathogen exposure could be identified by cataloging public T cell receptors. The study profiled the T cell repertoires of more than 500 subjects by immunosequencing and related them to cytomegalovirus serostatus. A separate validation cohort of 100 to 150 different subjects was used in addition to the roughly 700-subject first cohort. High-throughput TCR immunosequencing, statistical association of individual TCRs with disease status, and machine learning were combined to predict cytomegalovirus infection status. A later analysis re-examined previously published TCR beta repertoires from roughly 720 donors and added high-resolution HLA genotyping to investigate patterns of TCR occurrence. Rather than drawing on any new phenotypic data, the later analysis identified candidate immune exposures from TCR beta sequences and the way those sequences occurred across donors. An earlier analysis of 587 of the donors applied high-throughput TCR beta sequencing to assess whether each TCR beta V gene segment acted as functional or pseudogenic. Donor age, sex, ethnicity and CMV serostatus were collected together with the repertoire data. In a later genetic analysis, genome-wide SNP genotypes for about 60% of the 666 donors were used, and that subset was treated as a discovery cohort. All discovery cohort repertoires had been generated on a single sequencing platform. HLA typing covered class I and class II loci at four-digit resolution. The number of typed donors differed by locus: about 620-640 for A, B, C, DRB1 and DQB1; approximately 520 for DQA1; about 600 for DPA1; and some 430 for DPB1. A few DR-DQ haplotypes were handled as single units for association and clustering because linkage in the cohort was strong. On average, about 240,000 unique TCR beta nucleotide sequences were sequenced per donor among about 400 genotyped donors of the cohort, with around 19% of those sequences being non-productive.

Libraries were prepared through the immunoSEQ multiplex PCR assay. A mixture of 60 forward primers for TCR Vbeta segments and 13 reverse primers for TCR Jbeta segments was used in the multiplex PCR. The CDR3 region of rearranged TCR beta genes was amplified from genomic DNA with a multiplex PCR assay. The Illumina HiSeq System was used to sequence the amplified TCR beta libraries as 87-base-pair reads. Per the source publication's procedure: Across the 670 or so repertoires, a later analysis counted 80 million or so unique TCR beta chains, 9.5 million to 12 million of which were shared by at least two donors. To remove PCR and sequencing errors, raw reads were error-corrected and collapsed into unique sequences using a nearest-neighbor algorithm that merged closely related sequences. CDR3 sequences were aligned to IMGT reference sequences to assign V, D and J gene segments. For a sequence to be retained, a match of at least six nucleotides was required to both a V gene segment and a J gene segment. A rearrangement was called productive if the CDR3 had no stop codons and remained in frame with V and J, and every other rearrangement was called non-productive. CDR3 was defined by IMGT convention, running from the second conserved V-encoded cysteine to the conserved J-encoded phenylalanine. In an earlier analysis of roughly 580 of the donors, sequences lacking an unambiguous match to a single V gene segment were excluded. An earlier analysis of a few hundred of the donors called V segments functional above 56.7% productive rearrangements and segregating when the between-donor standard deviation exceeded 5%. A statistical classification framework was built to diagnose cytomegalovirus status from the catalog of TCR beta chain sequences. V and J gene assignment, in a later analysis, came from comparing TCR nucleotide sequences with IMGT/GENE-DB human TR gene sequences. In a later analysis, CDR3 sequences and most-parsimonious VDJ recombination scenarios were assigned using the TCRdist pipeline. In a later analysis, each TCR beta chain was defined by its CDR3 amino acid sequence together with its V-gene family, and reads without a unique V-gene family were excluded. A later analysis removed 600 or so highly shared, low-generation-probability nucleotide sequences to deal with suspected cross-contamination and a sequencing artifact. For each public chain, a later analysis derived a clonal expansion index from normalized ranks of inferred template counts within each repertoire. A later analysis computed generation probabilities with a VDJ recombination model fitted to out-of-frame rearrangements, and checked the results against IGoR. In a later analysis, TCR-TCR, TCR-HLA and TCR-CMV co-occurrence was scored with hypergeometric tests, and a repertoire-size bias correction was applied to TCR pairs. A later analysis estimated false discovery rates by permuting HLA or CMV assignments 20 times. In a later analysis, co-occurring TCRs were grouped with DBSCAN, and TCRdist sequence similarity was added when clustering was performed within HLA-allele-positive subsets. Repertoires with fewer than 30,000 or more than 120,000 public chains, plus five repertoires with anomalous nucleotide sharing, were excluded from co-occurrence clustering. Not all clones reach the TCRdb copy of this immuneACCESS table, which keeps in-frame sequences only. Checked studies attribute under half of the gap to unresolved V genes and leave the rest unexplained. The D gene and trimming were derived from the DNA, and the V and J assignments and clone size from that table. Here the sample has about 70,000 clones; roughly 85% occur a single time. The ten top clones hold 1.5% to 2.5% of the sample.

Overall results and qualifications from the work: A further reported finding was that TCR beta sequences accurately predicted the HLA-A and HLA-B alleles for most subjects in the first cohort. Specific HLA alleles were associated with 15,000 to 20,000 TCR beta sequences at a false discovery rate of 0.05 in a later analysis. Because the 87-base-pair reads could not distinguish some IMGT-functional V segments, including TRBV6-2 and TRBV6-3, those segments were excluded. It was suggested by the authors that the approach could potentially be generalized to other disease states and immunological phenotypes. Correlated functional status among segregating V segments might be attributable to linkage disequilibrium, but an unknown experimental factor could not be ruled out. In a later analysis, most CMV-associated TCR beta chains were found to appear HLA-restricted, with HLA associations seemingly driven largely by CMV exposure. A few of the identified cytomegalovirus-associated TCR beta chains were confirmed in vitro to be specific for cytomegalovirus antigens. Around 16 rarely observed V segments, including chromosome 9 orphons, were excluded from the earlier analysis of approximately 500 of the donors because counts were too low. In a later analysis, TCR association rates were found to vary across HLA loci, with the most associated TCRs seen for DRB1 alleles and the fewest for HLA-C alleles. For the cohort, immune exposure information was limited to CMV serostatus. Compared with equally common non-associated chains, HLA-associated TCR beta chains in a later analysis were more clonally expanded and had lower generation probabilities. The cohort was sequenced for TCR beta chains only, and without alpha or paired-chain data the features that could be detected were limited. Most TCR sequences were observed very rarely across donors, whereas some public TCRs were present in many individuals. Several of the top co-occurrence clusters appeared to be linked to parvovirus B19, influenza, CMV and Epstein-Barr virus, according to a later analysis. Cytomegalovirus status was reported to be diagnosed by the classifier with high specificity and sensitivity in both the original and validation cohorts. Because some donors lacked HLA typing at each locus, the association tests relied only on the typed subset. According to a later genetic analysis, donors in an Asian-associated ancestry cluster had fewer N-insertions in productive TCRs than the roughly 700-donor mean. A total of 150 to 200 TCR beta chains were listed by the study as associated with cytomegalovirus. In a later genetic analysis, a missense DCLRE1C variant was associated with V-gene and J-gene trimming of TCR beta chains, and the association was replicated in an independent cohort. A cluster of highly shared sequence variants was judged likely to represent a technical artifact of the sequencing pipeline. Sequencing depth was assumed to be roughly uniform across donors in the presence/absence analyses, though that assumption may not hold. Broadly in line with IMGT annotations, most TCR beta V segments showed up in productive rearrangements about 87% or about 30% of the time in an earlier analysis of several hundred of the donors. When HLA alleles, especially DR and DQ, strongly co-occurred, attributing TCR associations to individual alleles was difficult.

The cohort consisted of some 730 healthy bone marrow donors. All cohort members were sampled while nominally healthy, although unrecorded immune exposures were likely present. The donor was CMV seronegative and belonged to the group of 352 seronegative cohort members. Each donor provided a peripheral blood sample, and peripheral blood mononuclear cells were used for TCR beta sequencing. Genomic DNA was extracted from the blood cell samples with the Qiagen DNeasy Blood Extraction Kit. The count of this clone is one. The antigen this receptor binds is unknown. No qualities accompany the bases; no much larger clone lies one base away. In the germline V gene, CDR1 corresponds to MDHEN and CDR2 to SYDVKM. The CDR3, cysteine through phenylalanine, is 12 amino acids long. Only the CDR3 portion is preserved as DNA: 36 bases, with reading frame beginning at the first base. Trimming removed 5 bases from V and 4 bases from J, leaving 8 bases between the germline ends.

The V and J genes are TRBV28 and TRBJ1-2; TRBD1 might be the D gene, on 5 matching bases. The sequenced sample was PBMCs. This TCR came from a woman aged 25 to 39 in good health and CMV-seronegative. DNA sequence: TGTGCCAGCAGTGGGGGGGGCTATGGCTACACCTTC. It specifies CASSGGGYGYTF.